The 9 T cell receptor beta chains listed next were all sequenced from one sample in a study of cytotoxic CD8 clonotypes in ibrutinib-treated CLL. The method was immunoSEQ multiplex PCR; TCRdb's version includes in-frame clones alone and lacks a portion of them. The repertoire holds some 130,000 clones, approximately 85% seen once, with over 2% in the top ten. Source: PBMCs, taken after 24 months of ibrutinib treatment. All receptors come from a human donor with chronic lymphocytic leukemia.

V and J are TRBV15 and TRBJ2-5; D is unresolved. Germline assignment: CDR1 LNHNV and CDR2 YYDKDF (reference sequence). There are 14 residues in the CDR3. The V gene lost 0 bases and the J gene lost 1 base, with 6 bases spanning the gap. The CDR3 spells CATSRDSGQETQYF. The CDR3 DNA is TGTGCCACCAGCAGAGATTCAGGCCAAGAGACCCAGTACTTC.

This clone was seen once. The V gene is TRBV19, the J gene TRBJ2-7, with D tentatively TRBD1 or TRBD2 (5 bases each). The germline gives CDR1 LNHDA, CDR2 SQIVND (reference sequence). The CDR3 runs to 15 residues. V shed 4 bases and J shed 0 bases, with 13 bases lying between them. As DNA, the CDR3 is TGTGCCAGTAGTAATATCGGGGCCAGCTCCTACGAGCAGTACTTC. Its protein product is CASSNIGASSYEQYF. Full variable domain (rest looked up from reference TRBV19 and TRBJ2-7): DGGITQSPKYLFRKEGQNVTLSCEQNLNHDAMYWYRQDPGQGLRLIYYSQIVNDFQKGDIAEGYSVSREKKESFPLTVTSAQKNPTAFYLCASSNIGASSYEQYFGPGTRLTVT.

The rearrangement joins TRBV27 to TRBJ1-1; D not certain. V lost 2 bases and J lost 5, with 9 bases in between. Per germline, CDR1 MNHEY and CDR2 SMNVEV (reference sequence). The CDR3 consists of 13 residues. CDR3: CASSLAFLTEAFF. The CDR3 nucleotides read TGTGCCAGCAGTTTAGCTTTTTTGACTGAAGCTTTCTTT.

The chain links TRBV18 to TRBJ2-3, with D possibly being TRBD1 or TRBD2 (5 bases each). The germline V gene has CDR1 KGHSH and CDR2 LQKENI. V lost 5 bases and J 0 bases, leaving 12 bases between the germline ends. The CDR3 totals 15 residues. DNA for the CDR3: TGTGCCAGCTCAACCGGGACGGGGAGCACAGATACGCAGTATTTT. Encoded protein: CASSTGTGSTDTQYF.

This clone was counted only a few times. V and J are TRBV18 and TRBJ1-6, with no clear D. There are 15 residues in the CDR3. The germline V gene has CDR1 KGHSH and CDR2 LQKENI. V was shortened by 6 bases and J by 7 bases, with 16 bases between the two germline ends. CDR3 protein: CASSQAEGWNSPLHF. The CDR3 DNA is TGTGCCAGCTCCCAGGCGGAGGGTTGGAATTCACCCCTCCACTTT.

The chain carries TRBV7-9 and TRBJ2-7; TRBD1 matches at 8 bases. There are 14 residues in the CDR3. Germline V lookup: CDR1 SEHNR, CDR2 FQNEAQ (reference sequence). Trimming at V came to 1 base and at J to 1 base, leaving 0 bases not matched to a gene. Written as DNA, the CDR3 is TGTGCCAGCAGCTTAGGGACAGGGTCCTACGAGCAGTACTTC. As protein: CASSLGTGSYEQYF.

The chain uses TRBV27 and TRBJ2-7; D unclear. Trimming removed 3 bases from V and 7 bases from J, with 10 bases in between. The length of the CDR3 is 12 residues. Looked up from germline, CDR1 is MNHEY and CDR2 is SMNVEV (reference sequence). The CDR3 coding sequence is TGTGCCAGCAGTTTCCACCGGCGGGAGCAGTACTTC. Protein product: CASSFHRREQYF.

The chain combines TRBV5-4 with TRBJ2-1, with 8 bases identical to TRBD1. CDR1 SGHNT and CDR2 YYREEE come from the germline V gene (reference sequence). The CDR3 is 15 residues long. Trimming at V came to 2 bases and at J to 2 bases, leaving 3 bases not matched to a gene. The DNA for the CDR3 is TGTGCCAGCAGCTTCACGGGACAGGCCTACAATGAGCAGTTCTTC. Translating gives CASSFTGQAYNEQFF.

CDR3 protein: CASSPPGFNEQFF. CDR3 DNA: TGTGCCAGCAGCCCCCCAGGATTCAATGAGCAGTTCTTC. The V and J genes are TRBV7-3 and TRBJ2-1; D gene unclear. V was trimmed by 5 bases and J by 6 bases, leaving 11 bases between them. The CDR3 contains 13 residues. Germline V gene data show CDR1 as SGHTA and CDR2 as FQGTGA.